A single sample gave rise to the 5 T cell receptor beta chains below, sequenced in a study of control samples from healthy donors and cancer patients. Only in-frame clones appear in the TCRdb table, and some are missing; sequencing was by immunoSEQ multiplex PCR. The data contain approximately 90,000 clones, 85% of them seen just once; the ten biggest clones take up approximately 20%. Sequencing was carried out using blood. These receptors were taken from a man aged 25-45 years in good health.

The chain is built from TRBV5-1 and TRBJ2-7; TRBD1 or TRBD2 may be the D gene (5 bases each). The CDR3 consists of 14 residues. From germline, CDR1 is SGHRS and CDR2 YFSETQ. The germline V and J ends were trimmed by 0 bases and 7 bases, with 14 bases remaining between them. DNA of the CDR3: TGCGCCAGCAGCTTGGACCCGGGGACGGGTGAGCAGTACTTC. Protein sequence: CASSLDPGTGEQYF. Full variable domain (outside the CDR3, taken from reference TRBV5-1 and TRBJ2-7): KAGVTQTPRYLIKTRGQQVTLSCSPISGHRSVSWYQQTPGQGLQFLFEYFSETQRNKGNFPGRFSGRQFSNSRSEMNVSTLELGDSALYLCASSLDPGTGEQYFGPGTRLTVT.

The V gene is TRBV6-5, the J gene TRBJ1-1; the D is unclear. V was pared by 2 bases and J by 0 bases, with 7 bases between. The CDR3 runs 14 residues. Germline assignment: CDR1 MNHEY and CDR2 SVGAGI. The CDR3 loop reads CASSYDQMNTEAFF. The DNA of the CDR3 is TGTGCCAGCAGTTACGATCAGATGAACACTGAAGCTTTCTTT.

V is TRBV5-5 and J is TRBJ2-7; D gene ambiguous. CDR1 is SGHKS and CDR2 is YYEKEE in the germline V gene (reference sequence). Trimming cost V 4 bases and J 2 bases, with 13 bases left between them. The CDR3 contains 14 residues. As DNA, the CDR3 is TGTGCCAGCAGCCTCCGAGGCGAAACCTACGAGCAGTACTTC. Translation: CASSLRGETYEQYF.

The chain combines TRBV11-1 with TRBJ2-5, with 10 bases aligning to TRBD2. V lost 4 bases, J lost 5 bases, and 7 bases stayed unmatched. In germline, CDR1 is SGHAT, CDR2 FQDESV (reference sequence). This CDR3 has 15 amino acids. The CDR3 sequence: CASSSWSGGVETQYF. CDR3 sequence (DNA): TGTGCCAGCAGCTCCTGGAGCGGGGGGGTGGAGACCCAGTACTTC. The entire variable domain, with the rest obtained from reference TRBV11-1 and TRBJ2-5, is as follows: EAEVAQSPRYKITEKSQAVAFWCDPISGHATLYWYRQILGQGPELLVQFQDESVVDDSQLPKDRFSAERLKGVDSTLKIQPAELGDSAMYLCASSSWSGGVETQYFGPGTRLLVL.

The chain joins TRBV29-1 to TRBJ2-7, with 8 bases matching TRBD1. V lost 6 bases to trimming and J lost 7 bases; unmatched junction nucleotides: 5. Germline lookup yields CDR1 SQVTM and CDR2 ANQGSEA. This CDR3 has 11 amino acids. The CDR3 here is CSVTGVEEQYF. CDR3 DNA sequence: TGCAGCGTGACAGGGGTAGAAGAGCAGTACTTC.